Presented here are 26 T cell receptor beta chains from one specimen sequenced in a study of blood T cell repertoires in COVID-19. Assay: immunoSEQ multiplex PCR; the TCRdb copy retains only in-frame clones and omits some. The repertoire includes over 110,000 clones, 88% of them detected once, and roughly 28% sits in the top ten. Sample: peripheral blood. These receptors all come from a human donor in a cohort sampled during active COVID-19.

The chain combines TRBV13 with TRBJ2-7; maybe TRBD1 (6 bases). Trimming pared 5 bases from V and 4 bases from J, leaving 15 bases between. The V gene's germline CDR1 is PRHDT and CDR2 FYEKMQ (reference sequence). The CDR3 contains 14 residues. CDR3 sequence: CASSTGPGDYEQYF. In DNA form, the CDR3 reads TGTGCCAGCAGCACCGGGCCAGGGGATTACGAGCAGTACTTC.

Turning to this clone: This is likely a read error, given that the CDR3 carries no conserved phenylalanine or tryptophan at its end. The DNA is omitted, as the CDR3 cannot be located on it reliably, and the CDR3 follows TCRdb's listing. The V and J genes are TRBV21-1 and TRBJ2-3; the tabulated D call, TRBD1, remains unverified against the DNA. TRBV21-1 is described as a pseudogene. 8 amino acids form the CDR3, both terminal residues included. This chain's CDR3 is CASSKGSS.

The V call is TRBV23-1, the J call TRBJ2-1; the match to TRBD1 covers 7 bases. TRBV23-1 is an ORF, with its function uncertain. J gave up 0 bases and V 6 bases, and 2 bases lay outside the gene matches. The length of the CDR3 is 14 residues. The CDR3 spells CASRQGSSYNEQFF. The DNA of the CDR3 is TGCGCCAGCAGACAGGGGAGCTCCTACAATGAGCAGTTCTTC.

J is TRBJ2-7 and V is TRBV4-3; 8 nucleotides align to TRBD1. With 4 bases clipped from V and 2 bases from J, the junction kept 7 bases outside the gene matches. In germline, CDR1 is LGHNA, CDR2 YSLEER. CDR3 length: 15 residues. CDR3 in DNA: TGCGCCAGCAGCCCAGGACAGGGAAGGACCTACGAGCAGTACTTC. Protein product: CASSPGQGRTYEQYF.

This clone has more than one count but fewer than ten. V usage is TRBV11-1 and J usage is TRBJ1-2, with TRBD1 identical over 7 bases. Germline V gene lookup returns CDR1 SGHAT and CDR2 FQDESV (reference sequence). CDR3 length equals 12 residues. V gave up 4 bases and J gave up 5 bases; unmatched junction bases: 1. The CDR3 DNA sequence: TGTGCCAGCAGCTCGACAGGGTATGGCTACACCTTC. This translates into CASSSTGYGYTF.

This chain uses TRBV18 with TRBJ2-5; D might be TRBD2 (6 bases). The V and J ends lost 2 bases and 3 bases respectively, with 13 bases between them. The CDR3 runs 15 residues. Germline V lookup: CDR1 KGHSH, CDR2 LQKENI. The CDR3 loop is CASSPGGKEKETQYF. In DNA, the CDR3 is TGTGCCAGCTCACCAGGGGGGAAAGAAAAAGAGACCCAGTACTTC.

CDR3 region: CASSLGLAGVSGELFF. The CDR3 region has the DNA TGCGCCAGCAGCCTGGGACTAGCGGGGGTTAGCGGGGAGCTGTTTTTT. The chain is built from TRBV5-1 and TRBJ2-2; TRBD2 agrees at 14 bases. Germline lookup yields CDR1 SGHRS and CDR2 YFSETQ. V dropped 4 bases and J dropped 7; count of bases not matched to a gene: 6. The CDR3 is 16 amino acids.

The rearrangement uses TRBV30 and TRBJ2-4, with D perhaps matching TRBD1 (5 bases). The CDR3 is 14 residues long. Trimming shortened V by 4 bases and J by 11 bases, and 21 bases separated the two germline ends. The germline CDR1 and CDR2 sequences are GTSNPN and SVGIG (reference sequence). CDR3 nucleotide sequence: TGTGCCTGGAAAAAAGGGGTCTCTCAGGATCTTCAGTACTTC. Translating gives CAWKKGVSQDLQYF.

The V gene is TRBV27, the J gene TRBJ2-2, with 8 bases fitting TRBD2. CDR1 and CDR2 from the germline V gene are MNHEY and SMNVEV (reference sequence). The ends lost 5 bases at V and 4 bases at J; junction bases unmatched: 12. The CDR3 covers 17 residues. The CDR3 loop is CASSVVVAGGGTGELFF. The CDR3 DNA reads as TGTGCCAGCAGTGTAGTGGTTGCGGGGGGAGGCACCGGGGAGCTGTTTTTT.

This clone has a handful of counts. This chain joins TRBV7-3 and TRBJ2-1, with a possible D match to TRBD1 (6 bases). V was pared by 3 bases and J by 8 bases, with 14 bases between. Germline CDR1 is SGHTA and CDR2 is FQGTGA. There are 14 residues in the CDR3. CDR3 residues: CASSLGAGRDEQFF. CDR3 nucleotides: TGTGCCAGCAGCTTGGGGGCAGGGCGGGATGAGCAGTTCTTC.

The CDR3 coding sequence is TGTGCCAGCAGTGAAGAGGGGGATGGCTATGGCTACACCTTC. It codes for CASSEEGDGYGYTF. The chain links TRBV2 to TRBJ1-2; perhaps TRBD1 as D (6 bases). Germline CDR1 is SNHLY and CDR2 is FYNNEI. The CDR3 sequence is 14 residues long. The germline V and J ends were trimmed by 1 base and 4 bases, with 10 bases remaining between them.

V is TRBV18 and J is TRBJ2-3; D unclear. Germline lookup yields CDR1 KGHSH and CDR2 LQKENI. The CDR3 length is 12 residues. V was clipped by 3 bases and J by 6 bases, with 7 bases between them. CDR3 DNA: TGTGCCAGCTCACCGCCTCAGGATACGCAGTATTTT. It codes for CASSPPQDTQYF.

The V gene is TRBV5-1, the J gene TRBJ2-7, with D perhaps TRBD2 (5 bases). Germline values: CDR1 SGHRS, CDR2 YFSETQ. The germline V and J ends were trimmed by 3 bases and 5 bases, with 12 bases remaining between them. This CDR3 comprises 13 residues. CDR3: CASSSGGIDEQYF. The CDR3 DNA follows: TGCGCCAGCAGCTCCGGAGGCATTGACGAGCAGTACTTC.

On this clone itself: This sample also contains other DNA sequences that code for the same CDR3. The rearrangement joins TRBV19 to TRBJ2-7; TRBD1 is a possible D gene (5 bases). The ends were cut back, 3 bases at V and 0 bases at J, with 9 bases in the middle. This CDR3 has 14 residues. Germline V lookup: CDR1 LNHDA, CDR2 SQIVND (reference sequence). CDR3 residues: CASSIGRASYEQYF. The DNA of the CDR3 is TGTGCCAGTAGTATCGGCAGGGCCTCCTACGAGCAGTACTTC.

The chain joins TRBV9 to TRBJ1-6; possibly TRBD1 for D (5 bases). The germline CDR1 and CDR2 sequences are SGDLS and YYNGEE. The ends were cut back, 0 bases at V and 5 bases at J, with 15 bases in the middle. The CDR3 loop spans 17 amino acids. CDR3 nucleotides: TGTGCCAGCAGCGTAGAGCCCAGTACAGGAGATAATTCACCCCTCCACTTT. This codes for CASSVEPSTGDNSPLHF.

The CDR3 sequence is CASSSGVSPLHF. The CDR3 nucleotides read TGTGCCAGCAGTTCCGGGGTGTCACCCCTCCACTTT. The rearrangement joins TRBV7-9 to TRBJ1-6; the D is unclear. The CDR3 extends over 12 amino acids. V shed 6 bases and J shed 10 bases, with 10 bases lying between them. Germline V gene data show CDR1 as SEHNR and CDR2 as FQNEAQ (reference sequence).

The chain has TRBV7-9 and TRBJ2-5, with 9 bases matching TRBD1. With V trimmed by 2 bases and J by 5 bases, 6 bases remained unmatched. There are 15 residues in the CDR3. Looked up from germline, CDR1 is SEHNR and CDR2 is FQNEAQ (reference sequence). The CDR3 loop is CASSLRGDREETQYF. DNA of the CDR3: TGTGCCAGCAGCTTAAGGGGGGACAGGGAGGAGACCCAGTACTTC.

The table lists this clone with a count of one. The chain carries TRBV2 and TRBJ1-5; tentatively, D is TRBD1 (6 bases). The CDR3 spans 15 residues. Germline-derived CDR1 and CDR2 are SNHLY and FYNNEI. V lost 2 bases and J 4 bases, leaving 12 bases between the germline ends. The CDR3 bases are TGTGCCAGCAGTGAACCCCGACAGGTTAATCAGCCCCAGCATTTT. This translates into CASSEPRQVNQPQHF.

This chain connects TRBV18 to TRBJ1-5, with TRBD1 matching over 8 bases. This CDR3 contains 14 residues. The ends lost 3 bases at V and 6 bases at J; junction bases unmatched: 4. Germline-derived CDR1 and CDR2 are KGHSH and LQKENI. In DNA, the CDR3 is TGTGCCAGCTCACCCCAGGGGGCCGGTCAGCCCCAGCATTTT. This codes for CASSPQGAGQPQHF.

The chain carries TRBV10-3 and TRBJ1-4; a possible D gene is TRBD1 (5 bases). CDR3 length equals 17 residues. Trimming removed 0 bases from V and 0 bases from J, with 11 bases in between. Germline CDR1 and CDR2: ENHRY and SYGVKD. The CDR3 region has the DNA TGTGCCATCAGTGAGTCGTATCAAGGGGCAACTAATGAAAAACTGTTTTTT. Residues: CAISESYQGATNEKLFF.

This rearrangement joins TRBV6-6 to TRBJ2-3, with a possible D match to TRBD1 (5 bases). Trimming shortened V by 0 bases and J by 0 bases, and 10 bases separated the two germline ends. The CDR3 contains 16 residues. Germline assignment: CDR1 MNHNY and CDR2 SVGAGI (reference sequence). CDR3 DNA sequence: TGTGCCAGCAGTTACTCGTGGACACCCAGCACAGATACGCAGTATTTT. This encodes CASSYSWTPSTDTQYF.

This chain links TRBV5-1 with TRBJ2-6, with 8 nucleotides matching TRBD1. The CDR3 length is 18 residues. Per the germline V gene, CDR1 is SGHRS and CDR2 is YFSETQ. After removal of 4 bases from V and 0 bases from J, the junction contained 9 bases not matched to a gene. CDR3 nucleotide sequence: TGCGCCAGCAGCCAGGGGCAGGGGGCTATCTCTGGGGCCAACGTCCTGACTTTC. This codes for CASSQGQGAISGANVLTF. The variable domain in full, with the rest retrieved from reference TRBV5-1 and TRBJ2-6, is KAGVTQTPRYLIKTRGQQVTLSCSPISGHRSVSWYQQTPGQGLQFLFEYFSETQRNKGNFPGRFSGRQFSNSRSEMNVSTLELGDSALYLCASSQGQGAISGANVLTFGAGSRLTVL.

This chain uses TRBV7-8 with TRBJ2-7, with TRBD1 matching over 7 bases. The CDR3 loop spans 16 amino acids. After removal of 5 bases from V and 6 bases from J, the junction contained 16 bases not matched to a gene. Germline-derived CDR1 and CDR2 are SGHVS and FQNEAQ. Written as DNA, the CDR3 is TGTGCCAGCAGCCCAGGGAACAGGGGAATAGGCTCCGAGCAGTACTTC. It encodes CASSPGNRGIGSEQYF. The full variable domain, rest sourced from reference TRBV7-8 and TRBJ2-7, is GAGVSQSPRYKVAKRGQDVALRCDPISGHVSLFWYQQALGQGPEFLTYFQNEAQLDKSGLPSDRFFAERPEGSVSTLKIQRTQQEDSAVYLCASSPGNRGIGSEQYFGPGTRLTVT.

CDR3 sequence (DNA): TGTGCCAGTAGTGGGTTAGCAAATGAGCAGTTCTTC. This gives the protein CASSGLANEQFF. V and J are TRBV19 and TRBJ2-1, with D unclear. Trimming took 5 bases from V and 7 from J, leaving 9 bases between them. This CDR3 is built from 12 residues. Germline values: CDR1 LNHDA, CDR2 SQIVND (reference sequence).

CDR3 sequence reads: CASSPGTGSSGANVLTF. Written as DNA, the CDR3 is TGTGCCAGCAGTCCCGGGACAGGTAGCTCTGGGGCCAACGTCCTGACTTTC. V gene TRBV27 combines with J gene TRBJ2-6, with 8 nucleotides matching TRBD1. V shed 5 bases, J shed 0 bases, and the junction held 6 bases outside the gene matches. The CDR3 is made up of 17 amino acids. The V gene's germline CDR1 is MNHEY and CDR2 SMNVEV (reference sequence).

The chain employs TRBV27 and TRBJ2-7; possible D gene TRBD2, 5 bases. CDR3 size: 13 residues. V was trimmed by 3 bases and J by 5 bases, leaving 11 bases between them. Germline V gene data show CDR1 as MNHEY and CDR2 as SMNVEV (reference sequence). The CDR3 protein is CASSLRGSHEQYF. The CDR3 DNA reads TGTGCCAGCAGTTTGCGAGGGTCCCACGAGCAGTACTTC.